Below, 18 T cell receptor beta chains from the same sample are listed, as sequenced in a study of CD8 T cells in ankylosing spondylitis. TCRdb analysed the 5' RACE reads with MiXCR anew, one entry per CDR3 protein. The sample holds around 340,000 distinct CDR3 sequences; roughly 15% are singletons and the top ten take less than 1.1%. The sequencing input was blood, either unsorted or a sorted T cell fraction (not recorded which). Receptors were obtained from a male donor with ankylosing spondylitis or in good health (not recorded which).

In its sample, this clonotype was seen many times. CDR3 loop: CASSLGTGQRDTQYF. CDR3 in DNA: TGTGCCAGCAGCTTAGGGACAGGGCAGCGGGATACGCAGTATTTT. The V and J genes are TRBV7-2 and TRBJ2-3; 8 bases align to TRBD1. V lost 1 base to trimming and J lost 6 bases; unmatched junction nucleotides: 6. The CDR3 is 15 residues long. Germline CDR1 and CDR2: SGHTA and FQGNSA.

This clonotype has just a few counts. The genes are TRBV6-5 and TRBJ2-3; tentative D call: TRBD2 (7 bases). V was trimmed by 2 bases and J by 2 bases, leaving 23 bases between them. This CDR3 is built from 19 residues. Germline CDR1 MNHEY, CDR2 SVGAGI. Here the CDR3 reads CASSYGGGGGGSITDTQYF. The CDR3 DNA follows: TGTGCCAGCAGTTACGGCGGCGGGGGCGGGGGAAGTATCACAGATACGCAGTATTTT.

In this sample, this clonotype turned up a few times. This chain joins TRBV9 and TRBJ2-1; weak D call: TRBD2 (5 bases). Per the germline V gene, CDR1 is SGDLS and CDR2 is YYNGEE. The CDR3 sequence is 15 residues long. V lost 1 base, J lost 4 bases, and 12 bases lay in between. This chain's CDR3 is CASSVTGLAYNEQFF. The CDR3 DNA reads TGTGCCAGCAGCGTAACTGGGCTAGCATACAATGAGCAGTTCTTC.

This clonotype has a handful of counts. The chain joins TRBV5-1 to TRBJ2-5; D unclear. The CDR3 loop spans 13 amino acids. V lost 3 bases and J 2 bases, leaving 8 bases between the germline ends. CDR1 SGHRS and CDR2 YFSETQ come from the germline V gene. CDR3 in DNA: TGCGCCAGCAGCTACAAGACTCAAGAGACCCAGTACTTC. Translating it yields CASSYKTQETQYF.

This clonotype occurred a few times. V gene TRBV5-6 combines with J gene TRBJ2-7; D is unclear. V lost 3 bases and J 1 base, leaving 14 bases between the germline ends. This CDR3 spans 15 amino acids. Germline loops: CDR1 SGHDT, CDR2 YYEEEE. CDR3 residues: CASSSFFRNSYEQYF. CDR3 sequence (DNA): TGTGCCAGCAGCTCATTCTTCCGGAATTCCTACGAGCAGTACTTC.

This clonotype was seen just once. The chain recombines TRBV4-2 with TRBJ2-5, with D perhaps TRBD1 (7 bases). Germline-derived CDR1 and CDR2 are LGHNA and YNFKEQ. The V end lost 0 bases, the J end lost 4 bases, and 18 bases lay between the germline ends. The CDR3 is 17 amino acids. The CDR3 spells CASSQEGARGDGETQYF. DNA of the CDR3: TGTGCCAGCAGCCAAGAAGGCGCCAGGGGGGACGGAGAGACCCAGTACTTC.

This clonotype appeared a few times. The V gene is TRBV12-3 or TRBV12-4, the J gene TRBJ2-3; 8 nucleotides match TRBD2. The V gene end was trimmed by 0 bases and the J gene end by 2 bases; junction bases not matched to a gene: 10. This CDR3 has 18 amino acids. The CDR3 is CASSLARVAGKLTDTQYF. In nucleotides, the CDR3 is TGTGCCAGCAGTTTAGCGCGGGTAGCGGGGAAACTCACAGATACGCAGTATTTT.

This clonotype turned up a few times. This chain connects TRBV20-1 to TRBJ1-6; D is possibly TRBD1 (6 bases). Germline CDR1 is DFQATT and CDR2 is SNEGSKA (reference sequence). Deletions cut 5 bases from V and 4 bases from J, with 18 bases between. CDR3 length: 16 amino acids. For the CDR3, the DNA is TGCAGTGCTCGCGAACCCAGGACAGCTTATAATTCACCCCTCCACTTT. Its translation is CSAREPRTAYNSPLHF.

A few counts support this clonotype. The gene calls are TRBV5-1 and TRBJ2-5, with 11 positions matching TRBD2. The germline V gene encodes CDR1 SGHRS and CDR2 YFSETQ. The ends lost 0 bases at V and 4 bases at J; junction bases unmatched: 5. CDR3 length equals 16 residues. CDR3 protein: CASSLVASGGTETQYF. DNA of the CDR3: TGCGCCAGCAGCTTGGTGGCTAGCGGGGGGACAGAGACCCAGTACTTC.

The chain carries TRBV6-1 and TRBJ1-2; D unresolved. V dropped 0 bases and J dropped 4 bases, with 6 bases sitting between them. The germline CDR1 and CDR2 sequences are MNHNS and SASEGT. This CDR3 spans 13 amino acids. CDR3 amino acids: CASSEAGVYGYTF. Written as DNA, the CDR3 is TGTGCCAGCAGTGAAGCCGGCGTCTATGGCTACACCTTC.

The chain has TRBV5-1 and TRBJ1-6; a weak D match, TRBD1 (5 bases). This CDR3 has 14 residues. In germline, CDR1 is SGHRS, CDR2 YFSETQ. V gave up 4 bases and J gave up 8 bases, with 13 bases separating them. The CDR3 DNA reads TGCGCCAGCAGCCCCCGGGGGTGGGATTCACCCCTCCACTTT. This codes for CASSPRGWDSPLHF.

The V gene is TRBV3-1, the J gene TRBJ2-1; 10 positions agree with TRBD2. Per the germline V gene, CDR1 is LGHDT and CDR2 is YNNKEL (reference sequence). The J segment lost 6 bases and the V segment lost 0 bases, leaving 8 bases of the junction unmatched. The CDR3 totals 17 residues. The DNA of the CDR3 is TGTGCCAGCAGCCAAGACCCCCCTAGCGGGAGCCCCAATGAGCAGTTCTTC. It yields the protein CASSQDPPSGSPNEQFF.

This clonotype showed up many times. Mismatch with germline at one junction end may stem from a read error. The chain is built from TRBV5-1 and TRBJ2-7; D is perhaps TRBD1 (6 bases). Germline values: CDR1 SGHRS, CDR2 YFSETQ. The CDR3 spans 12 residues. CDR3 loop: CASSPGVGEQYF. In DNA, the CDR3 is TGTGCCAGCAGTCCAGGGGTCGGCGAGCAGTACTTC.

In this sample, this clonotype turned up a few times. This chain links TRBV20-1 with TRBJ2-7, with D perhaps matching TRBD1 (6 bases). The CDR3 has 13 amino acids. V was shortened by 5 bases and J by 2 bases, with 13 bases between the two germline ends. Germline-derived CDR1 and CDR2 are DFQATT and SNEGSKA (reference sequence). CDR3 sequence reads: CSASGTPPYEQYF. CDR3 DNA sequence: TGCAGTGCTTCCGGGACACCACCCTACGAGCAGTACTTC.

This chain joins TRBV6-1 and TRBJ1-2; possibly TRBD1 for D (5 bases). The ends were cut back, 7 bases at V and 1 base at J, with 13 bases in the middle. The CDR3 has 14 residues. Germline-derived CDR1 and CDR2 are MNHNS and SASEGT. CDR3 sequence: CASTRVGLNYGYTF. The CDR3 DNA follows: TGTGCCAGCACCAGGGTCGGGCTTAACTATGGCTACACCTTC.

The CDR3 protein is CASSQDWASGELFF. The DNA for the CDR3 is TGTGCCAGCAGCCAAGATTGGGCATCCGGGGAGCTGTTTTTT. The chain uses TRBV4-2 and TRBJ2-2; unclear D gene. V lost 0 bases to trimming and J lost 6 bases, with 8 bases between them. This CDR3 region has 14 residues. Germline values: CDR1 LGHNA, CDR2 YNFKEQ.

This clonotype was seen many times. This sequence joins TRBV12-3 or TRBV12-4 and TRBJ2-2; 8 positions agree with TRBD2. This CDR3 has 15 residues. Trimming cost V 6 bases and J 1 base; bases outside gene matches: 4. CDR3 amino acids: CASSLGGVNTGELFF. Here the CDR3 DNA reads TGTGCCAGCAGCCTCGGGGGGGTGAACACCGGGGAGCTGTTTTTT.

In DNA form, the CDR3 reads TGTGCCAGCAGATTGGACACCTACGAGCAGTACTTC. This sequence encodes CASRLDTYEQYF. The V gene is TRBV12-3 or TRBV12-4, the J gene TRBJ2-7; maybe TRBD1 (5 bases). V was shortened by 6 bases and J by 2 bases, with 8 bases between the two germline ends. The CDR3 spans 12 residues.